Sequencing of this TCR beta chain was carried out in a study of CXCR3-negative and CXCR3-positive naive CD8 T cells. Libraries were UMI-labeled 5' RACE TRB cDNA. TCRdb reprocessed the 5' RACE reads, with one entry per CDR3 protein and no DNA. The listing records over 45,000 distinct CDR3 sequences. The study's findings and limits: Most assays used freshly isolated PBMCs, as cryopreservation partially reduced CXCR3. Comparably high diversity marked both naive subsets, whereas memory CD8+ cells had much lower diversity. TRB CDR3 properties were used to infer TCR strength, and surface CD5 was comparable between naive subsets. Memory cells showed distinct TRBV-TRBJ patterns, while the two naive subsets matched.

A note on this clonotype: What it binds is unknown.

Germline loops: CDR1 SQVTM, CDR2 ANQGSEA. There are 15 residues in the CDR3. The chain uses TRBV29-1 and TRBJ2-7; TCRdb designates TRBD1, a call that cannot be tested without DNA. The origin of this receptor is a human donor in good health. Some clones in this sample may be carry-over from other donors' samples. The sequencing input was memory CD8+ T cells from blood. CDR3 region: CSVDGPIGGMDEQYF.